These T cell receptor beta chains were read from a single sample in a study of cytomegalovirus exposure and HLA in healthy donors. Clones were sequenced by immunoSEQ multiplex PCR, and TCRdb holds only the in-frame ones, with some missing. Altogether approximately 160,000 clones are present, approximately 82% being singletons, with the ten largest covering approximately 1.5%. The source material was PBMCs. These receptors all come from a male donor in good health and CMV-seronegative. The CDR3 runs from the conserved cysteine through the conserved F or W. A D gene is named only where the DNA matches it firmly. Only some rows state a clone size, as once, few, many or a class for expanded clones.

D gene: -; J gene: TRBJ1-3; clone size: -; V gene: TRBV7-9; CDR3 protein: CASSLSFGNTIYF; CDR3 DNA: TGTGCCAGCAGCTTATCGTTTGGAAACACCATATATTTT
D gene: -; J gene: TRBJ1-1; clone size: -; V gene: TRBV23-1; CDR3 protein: CASSQSRAVEAFF; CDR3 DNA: TGCGCCAGCAGTCAATCGAGGGCGGTAGAAGCTTTCTTT
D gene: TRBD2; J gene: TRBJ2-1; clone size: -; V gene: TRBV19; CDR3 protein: CASSQRSGISYNEQFF; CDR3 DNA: TGTGCCAGTAGCCAAAGAAGCGGGATCTCTTACAATGAGCAGTTCTTC
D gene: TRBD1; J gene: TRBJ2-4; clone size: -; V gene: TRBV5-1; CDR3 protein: CASSLDRGAKNIQYF; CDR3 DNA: TGCGCCAGCAGCTTGGACAGGGGGGCCAAAAACATTCAGTACTTC
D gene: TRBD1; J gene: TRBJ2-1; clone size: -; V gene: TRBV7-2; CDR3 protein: CASSLVGQGFDEQFF; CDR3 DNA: TGTGCCAGCAGCTTAGTTGGACAGGGTTTCGATGAGCAGTTCTTC
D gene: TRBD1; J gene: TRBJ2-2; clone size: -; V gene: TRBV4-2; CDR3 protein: CASSQAQGADTGELFF; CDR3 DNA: TGTGCCAGCAGCCAGGCTCAGGGGGCTGACACCGGGGAGCTGTTTTTT
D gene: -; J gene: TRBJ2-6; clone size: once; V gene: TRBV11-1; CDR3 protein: CASSLVSETGANVLTF; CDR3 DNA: TGTGCCAGCAGCTTAGTCAGCGAAACTGGGGCCAACGTCCTGACTTTC
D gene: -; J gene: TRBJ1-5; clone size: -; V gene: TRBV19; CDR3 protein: CASRPDSPNQPQHF; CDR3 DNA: TGTGCCAGCCGCCCGGACAGCCCCAATCAGCCCCAGCATTTT
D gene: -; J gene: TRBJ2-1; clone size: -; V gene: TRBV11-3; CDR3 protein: CASSLGGSGANEQFF; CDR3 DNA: TGTGCCAGCAGCTTAGGAGGGTCGGGAGCCAATGAGCAGTTCTTC
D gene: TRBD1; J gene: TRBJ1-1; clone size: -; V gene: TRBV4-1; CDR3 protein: CASSPGQAMVLGTEAFF; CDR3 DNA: TGCGCCAGCAGCCCCGGACAGGCAATGGTGTTAGGCACTGAAGCTTTCTTT
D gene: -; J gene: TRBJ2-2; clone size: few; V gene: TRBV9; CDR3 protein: CASSGPGNAGELFF; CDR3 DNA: TGTGCCAGCAGCGGCCCCGGGAACGCCGGGGAGCTGTTTTTT
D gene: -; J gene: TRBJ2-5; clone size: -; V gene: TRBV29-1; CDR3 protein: CSVGQGQETQYF; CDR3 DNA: TGCAGCGTTGGGCAGGGTCAAGAGACCCAGTACTTC
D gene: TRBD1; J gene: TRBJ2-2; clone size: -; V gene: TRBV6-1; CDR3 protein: CASSEVGRGGELFF; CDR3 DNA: TGTGCCAGCAGTGAAGTCGGCAGGGGGGGGGAGCTGTTTTTT
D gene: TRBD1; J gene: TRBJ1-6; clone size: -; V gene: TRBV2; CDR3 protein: CASSEDRTGNSPLHF; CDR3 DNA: TGTGCCAGCAGTGAAGATCGGACAGGGAATTCACCCCTCCACTTT
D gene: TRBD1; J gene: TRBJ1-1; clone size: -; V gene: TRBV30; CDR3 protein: CAWSAGQGREEAFF; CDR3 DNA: TGTGCCTGGAGTGCCGGACAGGGCAGAGAGGAAGCTTTCTTT
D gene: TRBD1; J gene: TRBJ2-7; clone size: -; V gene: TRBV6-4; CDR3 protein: CASSQGDPISYEQYF; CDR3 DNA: TGTGCCAGCAGTCAGGGGGATCCCATCTCCTACGAGCAGTACTTC
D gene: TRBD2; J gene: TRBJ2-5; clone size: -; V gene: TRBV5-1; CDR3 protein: CASSLIGGARETQYF; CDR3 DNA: TGCGCCAGCAGCTTGATCGGGGGGGCCCGGGAGACCCAGTACTTC
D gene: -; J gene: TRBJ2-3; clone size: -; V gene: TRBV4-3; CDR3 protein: CASSQEEAIGVADTQYF; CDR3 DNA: TGCGCCAGCAGCCAAGAGGAGGCGATCGGGGTTGCAGATACGCAGTATTTT
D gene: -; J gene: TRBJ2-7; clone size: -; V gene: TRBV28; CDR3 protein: CASSSTVYEQYF; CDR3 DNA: TGTGCCAGCAGTTCAACAGTTTACGAGCAGTACTTC
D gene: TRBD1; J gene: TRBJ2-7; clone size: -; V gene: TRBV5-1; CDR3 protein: CASSLGQGLGREQYF; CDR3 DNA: TGCGCCAGCAGCTTGGGACAGGGGCTTGGTCGCGAGCAGTACTTC
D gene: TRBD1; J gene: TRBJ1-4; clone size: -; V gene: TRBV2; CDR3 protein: CASSVRGLGTNEKLFF; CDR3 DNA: TGTGCCAGCAGTGTCAGGGGGCTGGGGACTAATGAAAAACTGTTTTTT
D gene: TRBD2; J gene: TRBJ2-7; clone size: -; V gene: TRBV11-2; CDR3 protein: CASSLDGAGGGYEQYF; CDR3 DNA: TGTGCCAGCAGCTTAGATGGGGCGGGAGGGGGCTACGAGCAGTACTTC
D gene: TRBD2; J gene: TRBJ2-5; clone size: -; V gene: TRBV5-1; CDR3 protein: CASRRLAGDYQETQYF; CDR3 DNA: TGCGCCAGCAGACGTTTAGCGGGAGATTACCAAGAGACCCAGTACTTC
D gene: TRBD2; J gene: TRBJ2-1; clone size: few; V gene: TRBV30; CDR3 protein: CAWSASGGRVTYNEQFF; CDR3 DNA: TGTGCCTGGAGTGCCTCGGGAGGGCGGGTAACCTACAATGAGCAGTTCTTC
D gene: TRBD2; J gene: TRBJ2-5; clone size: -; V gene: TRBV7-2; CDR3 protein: CASSLGPSGRAGETQYF; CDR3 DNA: TGTGCCAGCAGCTTAGGTCCTAGCGGGAGGGCCGGCGAGACCCAGTACTTC
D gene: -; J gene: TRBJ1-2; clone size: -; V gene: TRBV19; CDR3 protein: CASQQGLYGYTF; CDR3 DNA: TGTGCCAGCCAGCAGGGTTTATATGGCTACACCTTC
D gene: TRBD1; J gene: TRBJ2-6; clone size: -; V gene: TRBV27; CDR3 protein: CASSLYGQGYSGANVLTF; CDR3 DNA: TGTGCCAGCAGTTTATACGGACAGGGTTACTCTGGGGCCAACGTCCTGACTTTC
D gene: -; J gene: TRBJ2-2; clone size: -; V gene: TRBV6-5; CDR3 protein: CASRTLYTGELFF; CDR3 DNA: TGTGCCAGCAGAACATTGTACACCGGGGAGCTGTTTTTT
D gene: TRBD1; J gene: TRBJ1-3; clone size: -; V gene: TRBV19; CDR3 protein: CASRATGGFGNTIYF; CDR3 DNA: TGTGCCAGTAGGGCAACAGGGGGCTTCGGAAACACCATATATTTT
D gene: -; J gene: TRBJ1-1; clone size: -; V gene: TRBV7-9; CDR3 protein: CASRTGTVGLGEAFF; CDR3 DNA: TGTGCCAGCAGGACAGGAACAGTTGGGTTAGGTGAAGCTTTCTTT
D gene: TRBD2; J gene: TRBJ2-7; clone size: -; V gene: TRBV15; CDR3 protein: CATSRDTSGGDEQYF; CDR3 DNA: TGTGCCACCAGCAGAGACACTAGCGGGGGCGACGAGCAGTACTTC
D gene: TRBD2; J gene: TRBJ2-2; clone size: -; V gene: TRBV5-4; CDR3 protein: CASSLEAGLANTGELFF; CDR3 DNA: TGTGCCAGCAGCTTGGAGGCGGGACTAGCGAACACCGGGGAGCTGTTTTTT
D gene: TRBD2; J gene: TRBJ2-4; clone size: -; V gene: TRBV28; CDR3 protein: CASRSGDYSNIQYF; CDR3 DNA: TGTGCCAGCCGCTCGGGGGACTACTCAAACATTCAGTACTTC
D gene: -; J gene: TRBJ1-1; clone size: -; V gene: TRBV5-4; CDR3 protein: CASSLKWATEAFF; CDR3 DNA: TGTGCCAGCAGCTTGAAGTGGGCCACTGAAGCTTTCTTT
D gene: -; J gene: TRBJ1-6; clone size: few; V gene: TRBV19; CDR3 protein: CASSIPGDSPLHF; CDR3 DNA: TGTGCCAGTAGTATACCAGGGGACTCACCCCTCCACTTT
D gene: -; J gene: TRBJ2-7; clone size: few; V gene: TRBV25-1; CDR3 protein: CASSDPLGMGYEQYF; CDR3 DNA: TGTGCCAGCAGTGATCCACTAGGTATGGGCTACGAGCAGTACTTC
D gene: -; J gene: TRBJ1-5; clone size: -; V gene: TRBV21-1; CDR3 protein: CASSRGPGQGDLNSNQPQHF; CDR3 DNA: TGTGCCAGCAGCAGAGGCCCCGGACAGGGGGACCTGAATAGCAATCAGCCCCAGCATTTT
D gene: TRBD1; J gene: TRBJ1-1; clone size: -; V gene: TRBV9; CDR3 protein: CASTRTGSFTEAFF; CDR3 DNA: TGTGCCAGCACGAGGACAGGTAGTTTCACTGAAGCTTTCTTT
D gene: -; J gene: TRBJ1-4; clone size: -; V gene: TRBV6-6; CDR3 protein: CASREAKLFF; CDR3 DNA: TGTGCCAGCAGAGAGGCAAAACTGTTTTTT
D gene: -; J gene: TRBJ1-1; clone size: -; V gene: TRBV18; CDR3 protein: CASSPRGVEQGRPTSNTEAFF; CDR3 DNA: TGTGCCAGCTCACCACGGGGGGTGGAGCAGGGCCGACCTACCTCCAACACTGAAGCTTTCTTT
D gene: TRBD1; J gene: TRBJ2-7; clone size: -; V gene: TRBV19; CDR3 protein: CASSMGTGPYEQYF; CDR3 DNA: TGTGCCAGTAGTATGGGGACAGGCCCCTACGAGCAGTACTTC
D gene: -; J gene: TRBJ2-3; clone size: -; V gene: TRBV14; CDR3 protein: CASSQAFGWRGPSTDTQYF; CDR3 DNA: TGTGCCAGCAGCCAAGCCTTCGGATGGCGGGGGCCTAGCACAGATACGCAGTATTTT
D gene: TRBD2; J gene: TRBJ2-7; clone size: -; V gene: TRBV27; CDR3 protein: CASSLLAGRRLDF; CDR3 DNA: TGTGCCAGCAGTTTACTAGCGGGGCGGCGATTGGACTTC
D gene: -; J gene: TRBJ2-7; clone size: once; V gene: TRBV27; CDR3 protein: CASSPSIGGAILEQYF; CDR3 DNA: TGTGCCAGCAGTCCCTCAATTGGGGGGGCGATACTCGAGCAGTACTTC
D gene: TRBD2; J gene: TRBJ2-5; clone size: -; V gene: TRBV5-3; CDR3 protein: CANTGGGVQETQYF; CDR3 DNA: TGTGCCAACACGGGAGGGGGTGTCCAAGAGACCCAGTACTTC
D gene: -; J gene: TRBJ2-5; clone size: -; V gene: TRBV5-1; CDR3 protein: CASSFADRTQETQYF; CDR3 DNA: TGCGCCAGCAGCTTCGCAGACAGGACCCAAGAGACCCAGTACTTC
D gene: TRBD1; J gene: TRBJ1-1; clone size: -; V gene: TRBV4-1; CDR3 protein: CASSRDRRFTGTEAFF; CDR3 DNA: TGCGCCAGCAGCCGGGACAGGCGTTTCACCGGAACTGAAGCTTTCTTT
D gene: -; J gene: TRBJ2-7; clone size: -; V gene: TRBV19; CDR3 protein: CASSHKGSGEQYF; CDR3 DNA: TGTGCCAGTTCCCACAAGGGGTCGGGCGAGCAGTACTTC
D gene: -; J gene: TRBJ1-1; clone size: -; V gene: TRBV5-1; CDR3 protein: CASSLTGPDYMNTEAFF; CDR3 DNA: TGCGCCAGCAGCCTGACAGGACCCGATTACATGAACACTGAAGCTTTCTTT
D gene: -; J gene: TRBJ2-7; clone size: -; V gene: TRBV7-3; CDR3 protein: CASSLNRADEQYF; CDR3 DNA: TGTGCCAGCAGCTTAAACAGGGCGGACGAGCAGTACTTC
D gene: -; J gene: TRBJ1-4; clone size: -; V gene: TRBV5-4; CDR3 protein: CASSLRGGATNEKLFF; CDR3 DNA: TGTGCCAGCAGCTTAAGGGGTGGCGCAACTAATGAAAAACTGTTTTTT
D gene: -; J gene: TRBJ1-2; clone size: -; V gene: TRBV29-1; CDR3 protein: CSVEGRGASYGYTF; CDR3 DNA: TGCAGCGTTGAAGGGAGGGGTGCCAGCTATGGCTACACCTTC
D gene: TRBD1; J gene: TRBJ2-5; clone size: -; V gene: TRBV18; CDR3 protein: CASSPGTGEETQYF; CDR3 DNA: TGTGCCAGCTCACCCGGGACAGGGGAAGAGACCCAGTACTTC
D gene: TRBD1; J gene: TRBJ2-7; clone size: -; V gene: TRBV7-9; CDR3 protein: CSSSPAWGRQGAPREQYF; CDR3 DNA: TGTTCCAGCAGCCCCGCTTGGGGGAGACAGGGGGCACCGAGGGAGCAGTACTTC
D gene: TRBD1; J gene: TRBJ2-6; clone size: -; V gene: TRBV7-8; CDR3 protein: CASSRQGLPGANVLTF; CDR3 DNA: TGTGCCAGCAGCCGACAGGGCCTCCCTGGGGCCAACGTCCTGACTTTC